The present T cell receptor beta chain was sequenced within a study of blood T cell repertoires in COVID-19. Study-level information: The origin of the acute and convalescent COVID-19 samples was the United States, Italy and Spain. Sources were T cells, B-cell-depleted T cells, or PBMCs; the material itself was cDNA or gDNA.

The CDR3 contains 12 residues. Germline V gives CDR1 SNHLY, CDR2 FYNNEI. Trimming stripped 3 bases from V and 7 bases from J, with 9 bases between. Some clones are missing from TCRdb's copy, which holds only in-frame ones; the method was immunoSEQ multiplex PCR. Of about 26,000 clones in the sample, roughly 88% were seen once. Sequenced material: peripheral blood. This TCR was sampled from a human donor in a cohort sampled during active COVID-19. This chain uses TRBV2 with TRBJ1-2, with unresolved D. Here the CDR3 reads CASSEVRGGYTF. CDR3 in DNA: TGTGCCAGCAGTGAGGTCCGGGGTGGCTACACCTTC.